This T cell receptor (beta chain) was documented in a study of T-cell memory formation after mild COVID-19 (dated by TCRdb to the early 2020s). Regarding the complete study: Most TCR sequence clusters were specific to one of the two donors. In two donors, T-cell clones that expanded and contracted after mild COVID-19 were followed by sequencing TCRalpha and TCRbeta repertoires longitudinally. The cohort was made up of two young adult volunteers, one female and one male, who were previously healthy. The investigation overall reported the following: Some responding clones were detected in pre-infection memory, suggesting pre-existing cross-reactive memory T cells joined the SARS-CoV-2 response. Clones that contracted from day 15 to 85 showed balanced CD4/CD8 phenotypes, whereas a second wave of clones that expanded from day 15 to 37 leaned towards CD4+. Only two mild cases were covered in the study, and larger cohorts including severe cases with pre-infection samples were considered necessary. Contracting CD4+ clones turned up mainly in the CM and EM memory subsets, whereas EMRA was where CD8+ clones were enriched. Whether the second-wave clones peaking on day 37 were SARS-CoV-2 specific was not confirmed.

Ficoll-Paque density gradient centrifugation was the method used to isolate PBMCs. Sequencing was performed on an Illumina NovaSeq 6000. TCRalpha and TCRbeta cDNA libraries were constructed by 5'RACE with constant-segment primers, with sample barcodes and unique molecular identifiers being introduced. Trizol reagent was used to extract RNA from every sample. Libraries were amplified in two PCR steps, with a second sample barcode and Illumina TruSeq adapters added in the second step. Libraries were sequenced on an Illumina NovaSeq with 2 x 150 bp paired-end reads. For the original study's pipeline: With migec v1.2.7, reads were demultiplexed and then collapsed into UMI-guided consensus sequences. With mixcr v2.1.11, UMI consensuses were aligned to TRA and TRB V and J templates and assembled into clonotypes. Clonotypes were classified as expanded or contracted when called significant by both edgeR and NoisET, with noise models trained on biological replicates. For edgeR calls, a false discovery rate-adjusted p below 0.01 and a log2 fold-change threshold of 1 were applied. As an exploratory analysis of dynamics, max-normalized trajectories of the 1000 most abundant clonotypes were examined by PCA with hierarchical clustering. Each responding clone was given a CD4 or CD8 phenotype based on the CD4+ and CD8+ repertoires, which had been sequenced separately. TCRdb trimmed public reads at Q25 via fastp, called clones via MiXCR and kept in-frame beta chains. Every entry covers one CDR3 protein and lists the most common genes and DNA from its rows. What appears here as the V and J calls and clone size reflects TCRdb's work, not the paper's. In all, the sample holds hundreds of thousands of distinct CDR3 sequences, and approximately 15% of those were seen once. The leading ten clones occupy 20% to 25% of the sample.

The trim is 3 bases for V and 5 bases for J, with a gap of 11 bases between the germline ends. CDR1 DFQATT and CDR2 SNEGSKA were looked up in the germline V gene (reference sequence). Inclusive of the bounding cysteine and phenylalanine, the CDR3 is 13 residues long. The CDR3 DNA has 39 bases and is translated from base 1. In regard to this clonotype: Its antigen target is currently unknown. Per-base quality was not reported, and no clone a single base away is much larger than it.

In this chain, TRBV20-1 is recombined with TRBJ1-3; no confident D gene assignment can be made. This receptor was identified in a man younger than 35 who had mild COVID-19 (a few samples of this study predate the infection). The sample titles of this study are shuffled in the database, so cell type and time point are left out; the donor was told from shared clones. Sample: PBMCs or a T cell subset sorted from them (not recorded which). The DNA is TGCAGTGCTAGCGGCCCAACCCGAAACACCATATATTTT. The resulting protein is CSASGPTRNTIYF.